The clone carrying this TCR beta chain was counted between two and nine times. V lost 3 bases, J lost 0 bases, and 18 bases lay in between. The CDR3 has 18 residues. Germline-derived CDR1 and CDR2 are LNHDA and SQIVND (reference sequence). A library of TCRbeta sequences, prepared with unique molecular identifiers, was generated. From the PCR reads, TCRdb called clonotypes with MiXCR, one entry per CDR3 protein. The sample carries about 610,000 distinct CDR3 sequences, approximately 10% recorded once. This entry comes from a study of T-cell reconstitution after alpha-beta-depleted transplantation in children.

The rearrangement uses TRBV19 and TRBJ1-5; a weak D match, TRBD1 (5 bases). The clonotype comes from a human donor who donated a stem cell graft to a child with acute myeloid leukemia. The sequences come from PBMCs from the stem cell graft donor, collected from the stem cell graft. The CDR3 bases are TGTGCCAGTAGTATTATAGGGACCGCCGGATATAGCAATCAGCCCCAGCATTTT. This translates into CASSIIGTAGYSNQPQHF.